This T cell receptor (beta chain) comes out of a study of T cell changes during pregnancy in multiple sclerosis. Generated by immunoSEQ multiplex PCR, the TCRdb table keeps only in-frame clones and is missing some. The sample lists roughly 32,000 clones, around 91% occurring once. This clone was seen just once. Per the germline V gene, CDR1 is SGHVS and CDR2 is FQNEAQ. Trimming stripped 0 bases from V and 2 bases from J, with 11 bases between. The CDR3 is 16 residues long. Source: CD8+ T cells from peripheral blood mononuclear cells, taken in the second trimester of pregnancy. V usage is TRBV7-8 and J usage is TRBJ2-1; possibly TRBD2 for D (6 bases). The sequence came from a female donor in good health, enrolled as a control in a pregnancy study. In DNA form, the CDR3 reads TGTGCCAGCAGCTTAGCCCCCAGGACTACCTACAATGAGCAGTTCTTC. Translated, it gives CASSLAPRTTYNEQFF.